A selection of T cell receptor beta chains follows, all from one sample in a study of T cell repertoires in cytomegalovirus infection. Using its own MiXCR run on the reads, TCRdb lists one record per CDR3 protein. The sample contains over 95,000 distinct CDR3 sequences, 30% of which appear only once. Which antigens these TCRs recognize remains unknown. The source was CD8+ T cells from cultured PBMCs, collected from culture after CMV antigen stimulation. These receptors were taken from a human donor in good health (CMV status not recorded). Some clones in this sample may be carry-over from other donors' samples. The CDR3 runs from the conserved cysteine through the conserved F or W. A D gene is named only where the DNA matches it firmly. Not all rows give a size; the values are once, few, many and, for expanded clones, a class.

size	V	D	J	DNA	CDR3
NA	TRBV9	NA	TRBJ2-7	TGTGCCAGCAGCGTAGGTTCGGGACACAGCTACGAGCAGTACTTC	CASSVGSGHSYEQYF
few	TRBV6-4	TRBD1	TRBJ2-1	TGTGCCAGCAGTGGAAGACAGGGGATTCCCTACAATGAGCAGTTCTTC	CASSGRQGIPYNEQFF
NA	TRBV12-3/TRBV12-4	NA	TRBJ1-4	TGTGCCAGCAGCCTGGACACCCGGGGCGAAAAACTGTTTTTT	CASSLDTRGEKLFF
many	TRBV3-1	NA	TRBJ2-1	TGTGCCAGCAGGGGCCAGGAGCTCTACAATGAGCAGTTCTTC	CASRGQELYNEQFF
NA	TRBV7-7	NA	TRBJ2-7	TGTGCTAGCAGCCGCGTTCCATCGGGCGAGCAGTACTTC	CASSRVPSGEQYF
NA	TRBV28	TRBD1	TRBJ2-2	TGTGCCAGCAGTTTACGGGACAGGGCATCCGGGGAGCTGTTTTTT	CASSLRDRASGELFF
many	TRBV20-1	NA	TRBJ1-5	TGCAGTGTGGGCAGCCCTAATAGCAATCAGCCCCAGCATTTT	CSVGSPNSNQPQHF
few	TRBV6-5	NA	TRBJ2-2	TGTGCCAGCAGCAATCCCCGGATCGGAGCGAACACCGGGGAGCTGTTTTTT	CASSNPRIGANTGELFF
few	TRBV7-2	NA	TRBJ2-7	TGTGCCAGCAGCTCTGATTGGGAGCAGTACTTC	CASSSDWEQYF
NA	TRBV4-1	NA	TRBJ1-5	TGCGCCAGCAGCCAAGCGGGGTATAGCAATCAGCCCCAGCATTTT	CASSQAGYSNQPQHF
many	TRBV5-6	NA	TRBJ2-2	TGTGCCAGCAGCTCGGCATACCCCGGGCACAGGGGAGGCAGAACGAACACCGGGGAGCTGTTTTTT	CASSSAYPGHRGGRTNTGELFF
few	TRBV7-2	NA	TRBJ2-7	TGTGCCAGCACTATTCCGGGGGCCTACGAGCAGTACTTC	CASTIPGAYEQYF
NA	TRBV27	TRBD1	TRBJ2-3	TGTGCCAGCACCGCCTGGACAGGGGTCGCAGATACGCAGTATTTT	CASTAWTGVADTQYF
many	TRBV7-8	NA	TRBJ1-6	TGTGCCAGCAGCGAGAGGACGGACTCCTATAATTCACCCCTCCACTTT	CASSERTDSYNSPLHF
few	TRBV6-1	NA	TRBJ2-3	TGTGCCGTCAACCGGGGGGCGTTTAGCACAGATACGCAGTATTTT	CAVNRGAFSTDTQYF
few	TRBV10-3	NA	TRBJ2-2	TGTGCCATCAGTGACCCCGGTGCTAGCCCGAACACCGGGGAGCTGTTTTTT	CAISDPGASPNTGELFF
few	TRBV15	TRBD1	TRBJ1-2	TGTGCCACCAGCAGCGACAGGGAGTCTCGTGGCTACACCTTC	CATSSDRESRGYTF
NA	TRBV28	TRBD1	TRBJ1-2	TGTGCCAGCAGTTCGCTAGGGACAGTCCCCTCCGGATATGGCTACACCTTC	CASSSLGTVPSGYGYTF
many	TRBV6-1	NA	TRBJ1-5	TGTGCCAGCACCGTGGGAGGGTTGGTATTCTATAGCAATCAGCCCCAGCATTTT	CASTVGGLVFYSNQPQHF
few	TRBV6-6	NA	TRBJ1-4	TGTGCCAGCAGTTACTCGGGACCTGCAACTAATGAAAAACTGTTTTTT	CASSYSGPATNEKLFF
few	TRBV20-1	NA	TRBJ1-2	TGCAGTGCTATGGTAACAGGGTCGGCTGGCTACACCTTC	CSAMVTGSAGYTF
many	TRBV12-3/TRBV12-4	NA	TRBJ1-1	TGTGCCAGCAGCGCGATCAGGGATTATGTTGAAGCTTTCTTT	CASSAIRDYVEAFF
NA	TRBV4-3	NA	TRBJ2-3	TGCGCCAGCAGCCAAGAAAGTAGTTGGGATACGCAGTATTTT	CASSQESSWDTQYF
many	TRBV6-2/TRBV6-3	TRBD1	TRBJ2-2	TGTGCCAGCAGTTACTCGTGGGGACAGGGAGGCACCGGGGAGCTGTTTTTT	CASSYSWGQGGTGELFF
NA	TRBV11-1	TRBD2	TRBJ2-4	TGTGCCAGCAGCTTAGAATACGGGACTAGCAAAAACATTCAGTACTTC	CASSLEYGTSKNIQYF
NA	TRBV7-9	NA	TRBJ2-5	TGTGCCAGCAGCCCGGACGGGGGTTTGGGGACCCAGTACTTC	CASSPDGGLGTQYF
few	TRBV2	NA	TRBJ2-2	TGTGCCAGCACATCTTCGACAGGAACCACCGGGGAGCTGTTTTTT	CASTSSTGTTGELFF
NA	TRBV5-1	NA	TRBJ2-6	TGCGCCAGCAGCTCAGGTCCAACGCCTGGGGCCAACGTCCTGACTTTC	CASSSGPTPGANVLTF
NA	TRBV6-5	NA	TRBJ1-1	TGTGCCAGCAGTACCGTAATTAGGGGGGTAGATACTGAAGCTTTCTTT	CASSTVIRGVDTEAFF
NA	TRBV3-1	NA	TRBJ1-5	TGTGCCAGCAGCCAAGATCCGGGTTTAAATCAGCCCCAGCATTTT	CASSQDPGLNQPQHF
NA	TRBV27	TRBD1	TRBJ1-2	TGTGCCAGCAGTTTATCGCCGGACAGGGGTTTTTATGGCTACACCTTC	CASSLSPDRGFYGYTF
few	TRBV7-2	TRBD2	TRBJ2-5	TGTGCCAGCAGCTTAGAAACTAGCGGGGACTCCGAGACCCAGTACTTC	CASSLETSGDSETQYF